The T cell receptor beta chain described here comes from a study of blood T cell repertoires in COVID-19. Overall study: COVID-19 samples, acute and convalescent, were from the United States, Italy and Spain. T cells, B-cell-depleted T cells, or PBMCs provided the cDNA or gDNA that served as material.

The CDR3 is made up of 19 amino acids. Germline CDR1 is MNHEY and CDR2 is SVGEGT. V gave up 0 bases and J gave up 6 bases; unmatched junction bases: 18. In the original workflow: Reference gene primer amplification in the assay estimated nucleated cell counts. Generated by immunoSEQ multiplex PCR, the TCRdb table keeps only in-frame clones and is missing some. The DNA was the basis for D and trimming; V, J and clone size are from that table. The data show about 100,000 clones, more than 75% seen once. This chain uses TRBV6-2 or TRBV6-3 with TRBJ2-3; 7 bases match TRBD2. The sequenced sample consisted of peripheral blood. This receptor was identified in a man in his 60s with acute or convalescent COVID-19. CDR3 loop: CASSYSRGVAGDWEDTQYF. Here the CDR3 DNA reads TGTGCCAGCAGTTACTCCCGGGGAGTGGCGGGAGATTGGGAGGATACGCAGTATTTT.